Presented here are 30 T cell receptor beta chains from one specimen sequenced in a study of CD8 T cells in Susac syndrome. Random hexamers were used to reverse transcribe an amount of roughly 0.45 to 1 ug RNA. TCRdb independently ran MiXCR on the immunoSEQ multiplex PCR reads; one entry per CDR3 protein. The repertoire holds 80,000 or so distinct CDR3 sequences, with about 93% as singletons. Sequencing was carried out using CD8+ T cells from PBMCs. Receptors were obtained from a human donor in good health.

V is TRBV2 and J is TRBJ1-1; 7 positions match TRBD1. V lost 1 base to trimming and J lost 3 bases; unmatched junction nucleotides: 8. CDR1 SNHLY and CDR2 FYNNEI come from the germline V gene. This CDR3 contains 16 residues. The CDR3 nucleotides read TGTGCCAGCAGTGAAGGGAGGGGGCCGCTCTACACTGAAGCTTTCTTT. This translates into CASSEGRGPLYTEAFF.

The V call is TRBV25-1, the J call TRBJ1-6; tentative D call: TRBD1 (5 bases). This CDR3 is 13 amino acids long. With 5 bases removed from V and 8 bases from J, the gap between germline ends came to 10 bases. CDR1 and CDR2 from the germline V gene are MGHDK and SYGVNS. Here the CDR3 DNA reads TGTGCCAGCAGTCGGGGGGGATATTCACCCCTCCACTTT. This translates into CASSRGGYSPLHF. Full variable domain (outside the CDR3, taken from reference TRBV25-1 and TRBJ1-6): EADIYQTPRYLVIGTGKKITLECSQTMGHDKMYWYQQDPGMELHLIHYSYGVNSTEKGDLSSESTVSRIRTEHFPLTLESARPSHTSQYLCASSRGGYSPLHFGNGTRLTVT.

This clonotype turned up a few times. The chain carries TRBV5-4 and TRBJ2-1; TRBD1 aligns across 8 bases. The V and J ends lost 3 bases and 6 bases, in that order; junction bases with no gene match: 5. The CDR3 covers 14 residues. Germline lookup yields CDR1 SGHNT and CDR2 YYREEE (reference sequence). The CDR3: CASSWTGFGNEQFF. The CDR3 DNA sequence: TGTGCCAGCAGCTGGACAGGGTTTGGCAATGAGCAGTTCTTC.

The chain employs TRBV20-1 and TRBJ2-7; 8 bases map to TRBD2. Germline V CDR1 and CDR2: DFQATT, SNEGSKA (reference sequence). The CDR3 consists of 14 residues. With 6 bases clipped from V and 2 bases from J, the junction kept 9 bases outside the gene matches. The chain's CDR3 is CSAWGLAGAYEQYF. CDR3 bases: TGCAGTGCCTGGGGGCTAGCGGGCGCCTACGAGCAGTACTTC.

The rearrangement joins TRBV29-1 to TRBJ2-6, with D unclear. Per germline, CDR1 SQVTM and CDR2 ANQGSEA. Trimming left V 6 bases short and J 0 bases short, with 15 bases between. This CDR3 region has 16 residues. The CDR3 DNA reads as TGCAGCGTCGAAACTGGACGAGGCTCTGGGGCCAACGTCCTGACTTTC. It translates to CSVETGRGSGANVLTF.

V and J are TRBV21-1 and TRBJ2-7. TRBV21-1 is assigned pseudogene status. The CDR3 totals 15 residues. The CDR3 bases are TGTGCCAGCAGCATCCTTCGGCAGATCTCCTACGAGCAGTACTTC. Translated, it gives CASSILRQISYEQYF.

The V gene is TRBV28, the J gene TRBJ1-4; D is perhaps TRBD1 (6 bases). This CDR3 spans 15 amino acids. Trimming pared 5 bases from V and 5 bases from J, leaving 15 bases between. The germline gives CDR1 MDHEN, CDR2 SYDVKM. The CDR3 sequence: CASSLRGERNEKLFF. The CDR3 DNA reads TGTGCCAGCAGTCTTAGGGGGGAGCGGAATGAAAAACTGTTTTTT.

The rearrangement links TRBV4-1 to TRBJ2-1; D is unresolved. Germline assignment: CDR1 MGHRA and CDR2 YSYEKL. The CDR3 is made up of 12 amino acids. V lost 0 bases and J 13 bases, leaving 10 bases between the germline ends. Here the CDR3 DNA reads TGCGCCAGCAGCCAAGATAGGGTTGTACAGTTCTTC. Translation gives CASSQDRVVQFF.

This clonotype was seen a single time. Here the CDR3 DNA reads TGTGCCAGCAGTACTTGGGCCCAGCGAAACGAGCAGTACTTC. The encoded protein is CASSTWAQRNEQYF. The chain uses TRBV27 and TRBJ2-7; D unresolved. CDR1 and CDR2 from the germline V gene are MNHEY and SMNVEV (reference sequence). V lost 5 bases and J lost 5, with 16 bases in between. The CDR3 has 14 amino acids.

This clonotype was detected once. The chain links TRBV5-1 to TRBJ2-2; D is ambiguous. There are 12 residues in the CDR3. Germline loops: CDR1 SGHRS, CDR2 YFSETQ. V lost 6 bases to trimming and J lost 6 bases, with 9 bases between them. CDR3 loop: CASTPLAGELFF. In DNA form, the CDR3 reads TGCGCCAGCACCCCTCTCGCCGGGGAGCTGTTTTTT.

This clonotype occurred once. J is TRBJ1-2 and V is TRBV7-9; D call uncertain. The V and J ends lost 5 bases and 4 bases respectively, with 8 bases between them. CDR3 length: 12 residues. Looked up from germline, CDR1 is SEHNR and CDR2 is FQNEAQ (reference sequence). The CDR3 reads CASSDALYGYTF. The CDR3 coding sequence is TGTGCCAGCAGCGATGCACTCTATGGCTACACCTTC.

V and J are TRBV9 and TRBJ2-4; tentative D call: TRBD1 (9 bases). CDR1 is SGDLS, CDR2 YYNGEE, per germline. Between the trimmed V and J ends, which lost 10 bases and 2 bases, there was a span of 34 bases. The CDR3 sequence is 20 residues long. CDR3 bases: TGTGCCTCCGGGAGGGACAGGGCGTGCTTGATAATTATTTCCAAAAACATTCAGTACTTC. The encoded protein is CASGRDRACLIIISKNIQYF.

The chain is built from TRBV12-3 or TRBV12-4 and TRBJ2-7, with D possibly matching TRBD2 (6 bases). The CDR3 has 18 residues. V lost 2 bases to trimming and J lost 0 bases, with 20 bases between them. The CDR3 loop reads CASSLWGDLPTLSYEQYV. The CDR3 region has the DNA TGTGCCAGCAGTTTATGGGGGGACCTACCAACGCTCTCCTACGAGCAGTACGTC.

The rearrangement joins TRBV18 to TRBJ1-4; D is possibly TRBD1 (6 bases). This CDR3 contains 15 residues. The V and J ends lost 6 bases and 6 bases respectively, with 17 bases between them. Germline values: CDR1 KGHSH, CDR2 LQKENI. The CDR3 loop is CASSYEQGGDEKLFF. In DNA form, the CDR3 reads TGTGCCAGCTCGTACGAACAGGGAGGTGATGAAAAACTGTTTTTT.

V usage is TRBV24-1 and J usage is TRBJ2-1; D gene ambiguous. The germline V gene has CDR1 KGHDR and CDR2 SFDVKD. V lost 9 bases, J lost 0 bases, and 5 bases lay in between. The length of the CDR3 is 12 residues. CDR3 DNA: TGTGCCACCGAAGACTCCTACAATGAGCAGTTCTTC. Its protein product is CATEDSYNEQFF.

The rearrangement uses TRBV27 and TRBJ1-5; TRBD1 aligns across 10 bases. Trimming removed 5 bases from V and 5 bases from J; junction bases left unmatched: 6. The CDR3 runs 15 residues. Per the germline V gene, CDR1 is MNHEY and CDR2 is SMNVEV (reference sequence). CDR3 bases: TGTGCCAGCAGTCCCGGGACAGGGGAATATCAGCCCCAGCATTTT. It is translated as CASSPGTGEYQPQHF.

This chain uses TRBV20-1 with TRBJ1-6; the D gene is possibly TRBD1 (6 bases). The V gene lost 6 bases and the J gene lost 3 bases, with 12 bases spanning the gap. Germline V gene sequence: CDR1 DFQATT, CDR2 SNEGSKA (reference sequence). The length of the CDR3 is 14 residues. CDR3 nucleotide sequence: TGCAGTGCAAAGGGGGGGAACTATAATTCACCCCTCCACTTT. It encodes CSAKGGNYNSPLHF.

CDR3 sequence: CASSQETARGGKFF. In nucleotides, the CDR3 is TGTGCCAGCAGCCAAGAAACCGCCCGGGGAGGCAAGTTCTTC. The chain carries TRBV3-1 and TRBJ2-1; D possibly corresponds to TRBD2 (6 bases). CDR3 length: 14 amino acids. The ends were cut back, 0 bases at V and 14 bases at J, with 17 bases in the middle. CDR1 is LGHDT and CDR2 is YNNKEL in the germline V gene (reference sequence).

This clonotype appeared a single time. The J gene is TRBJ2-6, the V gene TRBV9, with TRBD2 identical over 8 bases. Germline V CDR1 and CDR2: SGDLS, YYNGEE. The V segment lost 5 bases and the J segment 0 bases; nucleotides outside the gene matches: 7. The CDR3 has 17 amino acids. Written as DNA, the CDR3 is TGTGCCAGCAGGGGGACTAGGGAAAGCTCTGGGGCCAACGTCCTGACTTTC. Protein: CASRGTRESSGANVLTF.

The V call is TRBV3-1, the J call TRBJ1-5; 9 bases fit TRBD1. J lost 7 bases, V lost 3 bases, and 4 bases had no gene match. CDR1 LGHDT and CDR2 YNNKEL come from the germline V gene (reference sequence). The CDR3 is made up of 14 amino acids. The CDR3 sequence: CASSQGDREQPQHF. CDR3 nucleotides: TGTGCCAGCAGCCAGGGGGACAGGGAACAGCCCCAGCATTTT.

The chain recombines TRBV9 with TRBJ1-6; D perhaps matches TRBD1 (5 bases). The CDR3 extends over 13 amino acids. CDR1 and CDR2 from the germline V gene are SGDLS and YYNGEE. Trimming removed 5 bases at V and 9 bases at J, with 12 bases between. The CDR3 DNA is TGTGCCAGCAGTGCTCCGGGGCTTTCACCCCTCCACTTT. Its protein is CASSAPGLSPLHF.

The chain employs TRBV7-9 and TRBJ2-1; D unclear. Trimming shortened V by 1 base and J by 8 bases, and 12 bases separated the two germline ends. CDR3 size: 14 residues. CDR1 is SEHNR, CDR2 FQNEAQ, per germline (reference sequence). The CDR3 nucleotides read TGTGCCAGCAGCTTAGTTTTGGGCGGTTATGAGCAGTTCTTC. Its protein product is CASSLVLGGYEQFF.

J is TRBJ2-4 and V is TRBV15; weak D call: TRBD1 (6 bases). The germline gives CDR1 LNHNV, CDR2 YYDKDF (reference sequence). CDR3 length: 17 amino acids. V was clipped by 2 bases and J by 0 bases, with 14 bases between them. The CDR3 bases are TGTGCCACCAGCAGAAGGGGACGCAGGGGAGCCAAAAACATTCAGTACTTC. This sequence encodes CATSRRGRRGAKNIQYF.

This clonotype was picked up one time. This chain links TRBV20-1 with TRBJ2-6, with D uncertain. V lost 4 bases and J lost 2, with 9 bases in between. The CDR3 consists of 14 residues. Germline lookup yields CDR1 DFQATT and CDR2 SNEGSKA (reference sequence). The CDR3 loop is CSAKSPPGANVLTF. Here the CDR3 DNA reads TGCAGTGCTAAGAGTCCTCCTGGGGCCAACGTCCTGACTTTC.

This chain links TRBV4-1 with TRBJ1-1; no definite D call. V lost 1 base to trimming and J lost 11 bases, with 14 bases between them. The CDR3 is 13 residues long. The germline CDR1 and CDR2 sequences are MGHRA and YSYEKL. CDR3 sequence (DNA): TGCGCCAGCAGCCAAGGGAACACCCTGGATGCTTTCTTT. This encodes CASSQGNTLDAFF.

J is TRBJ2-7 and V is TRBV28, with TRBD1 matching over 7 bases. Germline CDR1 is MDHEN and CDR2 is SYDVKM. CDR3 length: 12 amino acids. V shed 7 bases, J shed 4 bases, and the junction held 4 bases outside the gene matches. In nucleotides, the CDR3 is TGTGCCAGCACCAACAGGGGTTACGAGCAGTACGTC. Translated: CASTNRGYEQYV.

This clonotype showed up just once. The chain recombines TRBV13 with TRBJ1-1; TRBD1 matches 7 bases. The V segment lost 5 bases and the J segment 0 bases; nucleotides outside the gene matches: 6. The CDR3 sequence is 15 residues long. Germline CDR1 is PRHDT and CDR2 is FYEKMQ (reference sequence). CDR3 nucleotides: TGTGCCAGCAGCCCAGGGGGAGGCATGAACACTGAAGCTTTCTTT. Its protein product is CASSPGGGMNTEAFF.

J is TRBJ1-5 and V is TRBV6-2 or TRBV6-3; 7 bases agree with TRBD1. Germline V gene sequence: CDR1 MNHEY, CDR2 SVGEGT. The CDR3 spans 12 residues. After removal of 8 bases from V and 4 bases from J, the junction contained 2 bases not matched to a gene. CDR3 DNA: TGTGCCAGCGCGACAGGGAATCAGCCCCAGCATTTT. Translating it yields CASATGNQPQHF.

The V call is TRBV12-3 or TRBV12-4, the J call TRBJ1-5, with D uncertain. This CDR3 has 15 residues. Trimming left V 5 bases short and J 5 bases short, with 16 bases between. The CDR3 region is CASSPPTQWDQPQHF. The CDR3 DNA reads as TGTGCCAGCAGTCCTCCTACCCAGTGGGATCAGCCCCAGCATTTT.

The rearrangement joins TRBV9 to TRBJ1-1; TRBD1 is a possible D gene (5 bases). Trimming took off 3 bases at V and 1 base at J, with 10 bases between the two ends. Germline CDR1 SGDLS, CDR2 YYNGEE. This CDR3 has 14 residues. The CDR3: CASSASGGNTEAFF. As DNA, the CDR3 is TGTGCCAGCAGCGCCTCTGGGGGGAACACTGAAGCTTTCTTT.